The 8 T cell receptor beta chains given below trace back to one sample, sequenced in a study of neurological immune-mediated disorders. TCRdb re-analysed the 5' RACE reads in MiXCR, keeping a single row per CDR3 protein. The sample holds around 78,000 distinct CDR3 sequences, roughly 15% seen once. Material: PBMCs. These receptors were obtained from a woman aged 40 to 50 in good health.

This clonotype was counted at least ten times. The chain joins TRBV7-2 to TRBJ2-2; D gene ambiguous. The germline V gene has CDR1 SGHTA and CDR2 FQGNSA. The CDR3 has 13 amino acids. Deletions cut 0 bases from V and 3 bases from J, with 2 bases between. CDR3 DNA sequence: TGTGCCAGCAGCTTAGCTTACACCGGGGAGCTGTTTTTT. It specifies CASSLAYTGELFF.

The chain combines TRBV19 with TRBJ2-5, with TRBD1 as a possible D gene (5 bases). Trimming pared 1 base from V and 4 bases from J, leaving 16 bases between. This CDR3 comprises 16 residues. Germline-derived CDR1 and CDR2 are LNHDA and SQIVND (reference sequence). The CDR3 protein is CASSIVGRDVGETQYF. CDR3 sequence (DNA): TGTGCCAGTAGTATAGTGGGCAGGGATGTTGGAGAGACCCAGTACTTC.

This clonotype was counted ten times or more. The genes are TRBV5-6 and TRBJ1-1, with a tentative D call TRBD1 (6 bases). The CDR3 covers 15 residues. The germline V gene encodes CDR1 SGHDT and CDR2 YYEEEE. Deletions cut 1 base from V and 7 bases from J, with 17 bases between. CDR3 loop: CASSLRMGATNEAFF. The CDR3 coding sequence is TGTGCCAGCAGCTTGAGAATGGGGGCTACTAATGAAGCTTTCTTT.

This chain joins TRBV12-3 or TRBV12-4 and TRBJ2-1, with D possibly matching TRBD2 (5 bases). This CDR3 spans 19 amino acids. V dropped 1 base and J dropped 6 bases, with 25 bases sitting between them. The CDR3 is CASSLVRNRPGEQVNEQFF. The CDR3 DNA is TGTGCCAGCAGTTTAGTCCGTAATCGGCCCGGGGAGCAGGTCAATGAGCAGTTCTTC.

There are many counts of this clonotype. The V gene is TRBV20-1, the J gene TRBJ2-1; TRBD2 matches 8 bases. J lost 7 bases, V lost 7 bases, and 6 bases had no gene match. This CDR3 comprises 12 residues. The germline V gene has CDR1 DFQATT and CDR2 SNEGSKA (reference sequence). The CDR3 loop is CSGRTSTNEQFF. CDR3 nucleotides: TGCAGTGGTCGGACTAGCACGAATGAGCAGTTCTTC.

This clonotype was detected many times. The genes are TRBV6-5 and TRBJ2-2; TRBD1 matches 7 bases. CDR1 and CDR2 from the germline V gene are MNHEY and SVGAGI. The CDR3 contains 14 residues. Trimming took 6 bases from V and 4 from J; bases not matched to a gene: 5. CDR3 nucleotides: TGTGCCAGCAGCCTAGACAGGGCCACCGGGGAGCTGTTTTTT. Protein product: CASSLDRATGELFF.

This clonotype appeared many times. The chain carries TRBV10-3 and TRBJ2-3; 7 bases match TRBD2. This CDR3 is 15 amino acids long. CDR1 ENHRY and CDR2 SYGVKD come from the germline V gene. V lost 3 bases, J lost 2 bases, and 5 bases stayed unmatched. CDR3 region: CAISDQAGVTDTQYF. The CDR3 DNA reads TGTGCCATCAGTGATCAGGCGGGAGTCACAGATACGCAGTATTTT.

This clonotype was counted many times. This chain joins TRBV28 and TRBJ1-2, with a tentative D call TRBD1 (5 bases). The germline V gene has CDR1 MDHEN and CDR2 SYDVKM. The CDR3 consists of 15 residues. The V and J ends lost 6 bases and 0 bases respectively, with 14 bases between them. CDR3 amino acids: CASSYPTGTNYGYTF. CDR3 DNA: TGTGCCAGCAGCTACCCTACAGGAACTAACTATGGCTACACCTTC.